This TCR beta chain came from a study of monozygotic twins with inflammatory bowel disease. Study conclusions and caveats: Evidence did not back any single strong signal or clonotype linked to IBD.

Reanalyzing the 5' RACE reads, TCRdb keeps one entry per CDR3 protein, without DNA. The table lists some 440,000 distinct CDR3 sequences. On this clonotype itself: The antigen remains unidentified.

Germline V CDR1 and CDR2: SGHTS, YDEGEE. The length of the CDR3 is 16 residues. V usage is TRBV5-8 and J usage is TRBJ1-2. The sequenced sample consisted of blood. The TCR originated in a human donor with ulcerative colitis or Crohn's disease, or a healthy co-twin of an affected twin (not recorded which). The CDR3 loop reads CASSWGGSTINYGYTF.